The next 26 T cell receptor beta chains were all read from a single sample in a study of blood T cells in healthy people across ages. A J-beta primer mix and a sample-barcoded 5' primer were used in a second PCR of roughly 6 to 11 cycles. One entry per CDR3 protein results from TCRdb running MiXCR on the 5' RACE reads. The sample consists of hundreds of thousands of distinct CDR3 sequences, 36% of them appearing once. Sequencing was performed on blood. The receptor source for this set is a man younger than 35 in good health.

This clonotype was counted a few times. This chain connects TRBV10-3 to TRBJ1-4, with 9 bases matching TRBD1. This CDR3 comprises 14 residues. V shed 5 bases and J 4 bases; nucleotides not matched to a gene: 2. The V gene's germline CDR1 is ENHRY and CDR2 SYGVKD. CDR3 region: CAISRQGVNEKLFF. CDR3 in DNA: TGTGCCATCAGTAGACAGGGGGTTAATGAAAAACTGTTTTTT.

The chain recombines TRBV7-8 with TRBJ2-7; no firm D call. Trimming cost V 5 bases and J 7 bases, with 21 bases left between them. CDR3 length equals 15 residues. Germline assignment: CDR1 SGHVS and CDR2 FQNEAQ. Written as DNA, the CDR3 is TGTGCCAGCAGCCCACCTAACCAAAATTACAATGAGCAGTACTTC. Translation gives CASSPPNQNYNEQYF.

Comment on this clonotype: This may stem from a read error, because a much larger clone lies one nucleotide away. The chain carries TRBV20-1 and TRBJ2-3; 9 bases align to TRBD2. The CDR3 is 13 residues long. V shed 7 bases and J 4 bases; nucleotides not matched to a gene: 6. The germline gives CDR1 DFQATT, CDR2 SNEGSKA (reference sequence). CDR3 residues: CSVSGGAADTQYF. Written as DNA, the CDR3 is TGCAGTGTTAGCGGGGGAGCCGCAGATACGCAGTATTTT.

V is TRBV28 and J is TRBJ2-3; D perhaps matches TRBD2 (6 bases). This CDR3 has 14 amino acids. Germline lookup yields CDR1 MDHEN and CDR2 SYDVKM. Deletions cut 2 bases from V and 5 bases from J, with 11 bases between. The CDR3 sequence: CASSLGRWGDTQYF. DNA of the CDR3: TGTGCCAGCAGTTTAGGGAGGTGGGGAGATACGCAGTATTTT.

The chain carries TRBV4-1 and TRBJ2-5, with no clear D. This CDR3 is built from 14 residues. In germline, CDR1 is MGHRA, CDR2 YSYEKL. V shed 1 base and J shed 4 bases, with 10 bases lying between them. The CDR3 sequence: CASSQARAVETQYF. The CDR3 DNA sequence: TGCGCCAGCAGCCAAGCTAGGGCAGTAGAGACCCAGTACTTC.

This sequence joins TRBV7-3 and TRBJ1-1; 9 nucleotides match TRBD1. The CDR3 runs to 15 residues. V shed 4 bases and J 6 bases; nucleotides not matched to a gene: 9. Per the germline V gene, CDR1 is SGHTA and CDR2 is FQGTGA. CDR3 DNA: TGTGCCAGCAGCTCTATTCCGGGACAGGGATCTGAAGCTTTCTTT. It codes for CASSSIPGQGSEAFF. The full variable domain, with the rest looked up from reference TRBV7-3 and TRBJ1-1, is GAGVSQTPSNKVTEKGKYVELRCDPISGHTALYWYRQSLGQGPEFLIYFQGTGAADDSGLPNDRFFAVRPEGSVSTLKIQRTERGDSAVYLCASSSIPGQGSEAFFGQGTRLTVV.

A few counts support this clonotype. CDR3 protein: CASSLGQGIGEKLFF. The CDR3 coding sequence is TGTGCCAGCAGCTTAGGACAGGGGATAGGGGAAAAACTGTTTTTT. The V gene is TRBV7-2, the J gene TRBJ1-4; the match to TRBD1 covers 8 bases. Germline V gene sequence: CDR1 SGHTA, CDR2 FQGNSA. With V trimmed by 1 base and J by 8 bases, 6 bases remained unmatched. The CDR3 is 15 residues long.

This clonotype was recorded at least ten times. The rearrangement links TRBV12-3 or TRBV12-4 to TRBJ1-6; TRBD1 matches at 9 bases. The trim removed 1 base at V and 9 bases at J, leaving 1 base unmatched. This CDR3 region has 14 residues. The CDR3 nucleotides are TGTGCCAGCAGTTTAGGACAGGGGGGTTCACCCCTCCACTTT. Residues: CASSLGQGGSPLHF.

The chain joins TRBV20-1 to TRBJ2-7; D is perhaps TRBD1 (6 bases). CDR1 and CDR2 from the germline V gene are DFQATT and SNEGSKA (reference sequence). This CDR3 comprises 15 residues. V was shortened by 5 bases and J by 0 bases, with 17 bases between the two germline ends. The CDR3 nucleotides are TGCAGTGCTCATCGACAGGACCGGAGCTCCTACGAGCAGTACTTC. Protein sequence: CSAHRQDRSSYEQYF.

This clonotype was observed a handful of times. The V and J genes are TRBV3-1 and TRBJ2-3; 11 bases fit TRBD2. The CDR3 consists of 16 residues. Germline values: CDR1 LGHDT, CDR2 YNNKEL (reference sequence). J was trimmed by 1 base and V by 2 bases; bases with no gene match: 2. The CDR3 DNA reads TGTGCCAGCAGCCAAACTAGCGGGGGCCGCACAGATACGCAGTATTTT. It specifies CASSQTSGGRTDTQYF.

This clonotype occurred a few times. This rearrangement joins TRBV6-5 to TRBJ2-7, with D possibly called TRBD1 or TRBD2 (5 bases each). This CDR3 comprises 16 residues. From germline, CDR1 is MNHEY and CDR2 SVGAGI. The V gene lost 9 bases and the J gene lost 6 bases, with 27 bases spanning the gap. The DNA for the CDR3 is TGTGCCAGTTGCCGCCCGGGACCTCCAGGTATTGGCGAGCAGTACTTC. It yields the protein CASCRPGPPGIGEQYF.

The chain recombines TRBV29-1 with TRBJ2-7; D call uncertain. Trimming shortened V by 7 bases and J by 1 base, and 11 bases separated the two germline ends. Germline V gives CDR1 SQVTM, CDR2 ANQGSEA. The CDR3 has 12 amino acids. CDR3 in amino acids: CSGGSGSYEQYF. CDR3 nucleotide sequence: TGCAGCGGCGGAAGTGGGTCCTACGAGCAGTACTTC.

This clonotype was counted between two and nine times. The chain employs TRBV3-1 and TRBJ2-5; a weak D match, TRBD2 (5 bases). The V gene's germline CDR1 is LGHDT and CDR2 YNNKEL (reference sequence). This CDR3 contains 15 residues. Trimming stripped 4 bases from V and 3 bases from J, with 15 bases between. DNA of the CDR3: TGTGCCAGCAGCCCCATCGGGCTAGCCAAAGAGACCCAGTACTTC. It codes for CASSPIGLAKETQYF.

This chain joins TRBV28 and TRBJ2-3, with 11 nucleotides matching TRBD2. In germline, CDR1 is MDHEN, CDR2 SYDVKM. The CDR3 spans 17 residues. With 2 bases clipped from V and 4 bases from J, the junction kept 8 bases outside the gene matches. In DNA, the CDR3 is TGTGCCAGCAGTTTAACTAGCGGGAGTATTTCTTCAGATACGCAGTATTTT. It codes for CASSLTSGSISSDTQYF.

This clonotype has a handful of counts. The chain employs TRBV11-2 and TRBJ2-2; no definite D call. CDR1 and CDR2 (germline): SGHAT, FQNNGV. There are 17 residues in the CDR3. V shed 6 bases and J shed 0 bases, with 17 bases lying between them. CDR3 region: CASRFIPRRSNTGELFF. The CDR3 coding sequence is TGTGCCAGCAGATTTATTCCGAGACGGTCGAACACCGGGGAGCTGTTTTTT.

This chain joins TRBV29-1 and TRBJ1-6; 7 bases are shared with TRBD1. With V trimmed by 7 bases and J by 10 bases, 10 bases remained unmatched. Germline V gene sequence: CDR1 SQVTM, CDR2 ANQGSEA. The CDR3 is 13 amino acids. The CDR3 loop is CSASTGQGSPLHF. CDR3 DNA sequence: TGCAGCGCTTCGACAGGGCAAGGGTCACCCCTCCACTTT.

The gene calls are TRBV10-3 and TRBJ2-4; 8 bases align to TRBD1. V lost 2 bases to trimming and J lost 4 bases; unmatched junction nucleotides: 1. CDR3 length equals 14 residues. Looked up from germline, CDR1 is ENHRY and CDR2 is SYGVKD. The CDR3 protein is CAISEDRGKNIQYF. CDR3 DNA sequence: TGTGCCATCAGTGAGGACAGGGGTAAAAACATTCAGTACTTC.

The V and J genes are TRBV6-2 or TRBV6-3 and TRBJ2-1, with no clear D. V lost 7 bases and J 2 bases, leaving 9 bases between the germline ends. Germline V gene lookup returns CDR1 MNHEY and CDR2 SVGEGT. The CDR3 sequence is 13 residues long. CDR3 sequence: CASTLRPYNEQFF. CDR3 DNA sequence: TGTGCCAGCACACTCAGACCCTACAATGAGCAGTTCTTC.

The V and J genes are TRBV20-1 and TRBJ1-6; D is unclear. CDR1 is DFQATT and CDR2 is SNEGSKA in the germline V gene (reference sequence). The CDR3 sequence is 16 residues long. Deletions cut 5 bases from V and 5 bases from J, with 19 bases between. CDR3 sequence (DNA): TGCAGTGCTCCAAGGTGGAAAGGAGGAAATAATTCACCCCTCCACTTT. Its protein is CSAPRWKGGNNSPLHF.

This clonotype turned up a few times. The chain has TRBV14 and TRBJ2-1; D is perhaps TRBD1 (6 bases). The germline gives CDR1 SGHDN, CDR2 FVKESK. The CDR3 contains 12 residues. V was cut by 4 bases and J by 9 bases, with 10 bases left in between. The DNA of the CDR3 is TGTGCCAGCAGCCCAGGGGTGGCTGAGCAGTTCTTC. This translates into CASSPGVAEQFF.

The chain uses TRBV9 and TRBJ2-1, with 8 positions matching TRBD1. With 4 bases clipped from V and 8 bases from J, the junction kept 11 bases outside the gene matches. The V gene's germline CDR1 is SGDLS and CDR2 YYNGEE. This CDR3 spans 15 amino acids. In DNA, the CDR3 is TGTGCCAGCAGCTGGGGGCAGGGGGCGAGGGATGAGCAGTTCTTC. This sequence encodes CASSWGQGARDEQFF.

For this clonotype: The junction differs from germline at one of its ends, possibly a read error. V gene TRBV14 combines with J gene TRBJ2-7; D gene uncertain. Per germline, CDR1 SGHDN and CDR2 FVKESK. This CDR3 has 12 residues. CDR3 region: CASSRSSYEQHF. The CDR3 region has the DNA TGTGCCAGTAGCCGAAGCTCCTACGAGCAGCACTTC.

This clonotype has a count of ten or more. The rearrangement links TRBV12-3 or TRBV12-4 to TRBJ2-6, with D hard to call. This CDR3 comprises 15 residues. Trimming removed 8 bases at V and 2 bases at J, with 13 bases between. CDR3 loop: CASHEWGTGANVLTF. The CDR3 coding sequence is TGTGCCAGCCACGAGTGGGGAACTGGGGCCAACGTCCTGACTTTC.

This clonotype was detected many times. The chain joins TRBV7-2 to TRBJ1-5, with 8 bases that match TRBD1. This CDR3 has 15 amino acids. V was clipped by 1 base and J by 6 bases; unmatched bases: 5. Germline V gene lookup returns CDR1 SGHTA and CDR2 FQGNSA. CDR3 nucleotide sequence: TGTGCCAGCAGCTTAGTGACAGGGGCCCTTCAGCCCCAGCATTTT. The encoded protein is CASSLVTGALQPQHF.

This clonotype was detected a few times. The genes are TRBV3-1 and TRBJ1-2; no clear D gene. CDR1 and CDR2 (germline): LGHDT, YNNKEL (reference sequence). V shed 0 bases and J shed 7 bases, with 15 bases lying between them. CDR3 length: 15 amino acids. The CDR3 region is CASSQDRQPASGYTF. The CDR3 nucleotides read TGTGCCAGCAGCCAAGATCGTCAGCCGGCCAGTGGCTACACCTTC.

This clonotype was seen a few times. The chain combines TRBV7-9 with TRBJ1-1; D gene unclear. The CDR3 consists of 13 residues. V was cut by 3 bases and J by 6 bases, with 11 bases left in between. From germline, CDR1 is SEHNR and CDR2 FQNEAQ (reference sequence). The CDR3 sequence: CASSFGPGAEAFF. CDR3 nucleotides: TGTGCCAGCAGCTTCGGCCCGGGAGCTGAAGCTTTCTTT. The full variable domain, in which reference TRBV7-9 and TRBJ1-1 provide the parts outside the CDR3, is DTGVSQNPRHKITKRGQNVTFRCDPISEHNRLYWYRQTLGQGPEFLTYFQNEAQLEKSRLLSDRFSAERPKGSFSTLEIQRTEQGDSAMYLCASSFGPGAEAFFGQGTRLTVV.